The 25 T cell receptor beta chains presented below share a single source sample, sequenced in a study of beta chain features in type 1 diabetes. These receptors have no identified antigens. Study findings and constraints: When Type 1 diabetes patients were examined, their TCRB CDR3s proved moderately but significantly shorter in all four CD4+ subsets.

Of the isolated RNA, all was reverse transcribed, and so the sequenced material was expressed TCRB transcripts. The assay was immunoSEQ multiplex PCR, and TCRdb's table has in-frame clones only and misses some. This table holds 160,000 or so clones, 8% to 8.5% found once. The sequencing sample was made of central memory CD4+ T cells from blood. Every receptor here comes from a woman younger than 30 with type 1 diabetes.

The chain is built from TRBV19 and TRBJ2-5; maybe TRBD1 (6 bases). Germline CDR1 and CDR2: LNHDA and SQIVND (reference sequence). Trimming took off 3 bases at V and 1 base at J, with 9 bases between the two ends. The CDR3 has 14 residues. CDR3 region: CASSILQGQETQYF. The CDR3 nucleotides are TGTGCCAGTAGTATCTTACAGGGCCAAGAGACCCAGTACTTC.

V and J are TRBV6-5 and TRBJ2-4; 7 bases match TRBD1. Germline V CDR1 and CDR2: MNHEY, SVGAGI. CDR3 length equals 12 residues. V shed 8 bases and J 8 bases; nucleotides not matched to a gene: 6. The CDR3 region is CASGYRGDIQYF. The CDR3 nucleotides read TGTGCCAGCGGGTACAGGGGCGACATTCAGTACTTC.

This sequence joins TRBV2 and TRBJ1-2; 8 bases align to TRBD1. The CDR3 is 12 residues long. Trimming at V came to 6 bases and at J to 6 bases, leaving 3 bases not matched to a gene. CDR1 and CDR2 (germline): SNHLY, FYNNEI. The CDR3 here is CASRTGGNGYTF. The CDR3 DNA is TGTGCCAGCAGAACAGGGGGAAATGGCTACACCTTC.

This clone occurred a few times. The rearrangement links TRBV30 to TRBJ2-7; no clear D. This CDR3 is 13 amino acids long. The germline CDR1 and CDR2 sequences are GTSNPN and SVGIG (reference sequence). V lost 0 bases and J lost 6, with 12 bases in between. CDR3 coding DNA: TGTGCCTGGAGTGTACGAGGAGATCTCGAGCAGTACTTC. Protein: CAWSVRGDLEQYF.

This clone has only a few counts. In DNA, the CDR3 is TGCGCCACCGCCGTTGGCGGGGGGACCTCCTACGAGCAGTACTTC. This gives the protein CATAVGGGTSYEQYF. The chain joins TRBV5-1 to TRBJ2-7; 8 bases are shared with TRBD2. V lost 9 bases to trimming and J lost 0 bases; unmatched junction nucleotides: 11. This CDR3 is 15 amino acids long. Germline CDR1 is SGHRS and CDR2 is YFSETQ.

The V call is TRBV21-1, the J call TRBJ2-3; the table gives TRBD2 as D, unverified against the DNA. TRBV21-1 is deemed a pseudogene. The CDR3 is 16 amino acids. Here the CDR3 DNA reads TGTGCCAGCAGCAAATTGCGGACTAGCGCCACAGATACGCAGTATTTT. As protein: CASSKLRTSATDTQYF.

The V call is TRBV9, the J call TRBJ1-5; 7 bases agree with TRBD1. V dropped 3 bases and J dropped 0; count of bases not matched to a gene: 3. Germline V lookup: CDR1 SGDLS, CDR2 YYNGEE. The CDR3 runs 15 residues. The CDR3 nucleotides read TGTGCCAGCAGCGAAGGGGGCCTTAGCAATCAGCCCCAGCATTTT. This encodes CASSEGGLSNQPQHF.

The chain uses TRBV7-9 and TRBJ2-1; D possibly corresponds to TRBD1 (5 bases). CDR1 is SEHNR, CDR2 FQNEAQ, per germline (reference sequence). With 1 base removed from V and 10 bases from J, the gap between germline ends came to 17 bases. The CDR3 extends over 15 amino acids. Here the CDR3 reads CASSLGGRTLGEQFF. In nucleotides, the CDR3 is TGTGCCAGCAGCTTAGGGGGCCGTACGTTAGGGGAGCAGTTCTTC. The full variable domain, its missing parts supplied by reference TRBV7-9 and TRBJ2-1, is DTGVSQNPRHKITKRGQNVTFRCDPISEHNRLYWYRQTLGQGPEFLTYFQNEAQLEKSRLLSDRFSAERPKGSFSTLEIQRTEQGDSAMYLCASSLGGRTLGEQFFGPGTRLTVL.

This clone has a handful of counts. CDR3 DNA sequence: TGTGCCAGCAGCTTCGCGGGGGAGGAGACCCAGTACTTC. It yields the protein CASSFAGEETQYF. The gene calls are TRBV7-2 and TRBJ2-5; 7 positions match TRBD2. The CDR3 length is 13 residues. Germline V gene data show CDR1 as SGHTA and CDR2 as FQGNSA. Losses at the gene ends were 3 bases for V and 5 bases for J; bases not matched to a gene: 3.

The rearrangement uses TRBV6-5 and TRBJ2-7, with TRBD1 matching 10 bases. The CDR3 covers 13 residues. CDR1 and CDR2 (germline): MNHEY, SVGAGI. The V segment lost 6 bases and the J segment 5 bases; nucleotides outside the gene matches: 4. This CDR3 reads CASSQTGGNEQYF. The CDR3 DNA follows: TGTGCCAGCAGCCAGACAGGGGGCAACGAGCAGTACTTC.

This rearrangement joins TRBV10-3 to TRBJ2-7; D is perhaps TRBD2 (7 bases). The length of the CDR3 is 12 residues. Trimming removed 8 bases at V and 6 bases at J, with 14 bases between. The germline CDR1 and CDR2 sequences are ENHRY and SYGVKD. DNA of the CDR3: TGTGCCATCTCGGGGGGCGAGGTCGAGCAGTACTTC. Its translation is CAISGGEVEQYF.

This clone was counted at least ten times. Different DNA sequences within this sample yield the same CDR3. The chain's CDR3 is CASSPGLQETQYF. CDR3 sequence (DNA): TGCGCCAGCAGCCCGGGACTCCAAGAGACCCAGTACTTC. This chain joins TRBV4-1 and TRBJ2-5; a possible D gene is TRBD2 (6 bases). Trimming pared 4 bases from V and 1 base from J, leaving 7 bases between. The CDR3 extends over 13 amino acids. Germline values: CDR1 MGHRA, CDR2 YSYEKL.

The V call is TRBV28, the J call TRBJ1-1; D is unclear. Trimming took 8 bases from V and 5 from J, leaving 12 bases between them. This CDR3 region has 12 residues. Looked up from germline, CDR1 is MDHEN and CDR2 is SYDVKM. The CDR3 here is CASQLGWTEAFF. The CDR3 DNA is TGTGCCAGCCAACTAGGGTGGACTGAAGCTTTCTTT. The whole variable domain, remainder taken from reference TRBV28 and TRBJ1-1, is DVKVTQSSRYLVKRTGEKVFLECVQDMDHENMFWYRQDPGLGLRLIYFSYDVKMKEKGDIPEGYSVSREKKERFSLILESASTNQTSMYLCASQLGWTEAFFGQGTRLTVV.

This clone was recorded many times. The rearrangement uses TRBV7-9 and TRBJ1-6, with a weak D call TRBD1 (5 bases). V was cut by 5 bases and J by 9 bases, with 8 bases left in between. Germline CDR1 SEHNR, CDR2 FQNEAQ (reference sequence). The CDR3 has 12 amino acids. The CDR3 DNA sequence: TGTGCCAGCAGCCGGGACTTTTCACCCCTCCACTTT. Its translation is CASSRDFSPLHF.

This clone was counted a few times. The CDR3 nucleotides are TGTGCCAGCAGCCAACCGACAGGGCTGAATGAGCAGTTCTTC. This translates into CASSQPTGLNEQFF. The chain combines TRBV6-6 with TRBJ2-1, with 7 bases lining up with TRBD1. CDR3 size: 14 residues. V shed 6 bases, J shed 7 bases, and the junction held 9 bases outside the gene matches. Per germline, CDR1 MNHNY and CDR2 SVGAGI (reference sequence).

A few counts support this clone. The rearrangement joins TRBV5-4 to TRBJ2-4; 12 nucleotides match TRBD2. CDR3 length: 15 residues. Germline V gene lookup returns CDR1 SGHNT and CDR2 YYREEE (reference sequence). Losses at the gene ends were 4 bases for V and 7 bases for J; bases not matched to a gene: 6. CDR3: CASSHAGLAGNIQYF. CDR3 sequence (DNA): TGTGCCAGCAGCCACGCGGGACTAGCGGGCAACATTCAGTACTTC.

This chain uses TRBV13 with TRBJ2-7; D possibly corresponds to TRBD1 (5 bases). Germline-derived CDR1 and CDR2 are PRHDT and FYEKMQ (reference sequence). The ends were cut back, 5 bases at V and 0 bases at J, with 11 bases in the middle. The CDR3 consists of 14 residues. The CDR3 DNA reads as TGTGCCAGCAGCCGATTAGGGGCCTCCTACGAGCAGTACTTC. Translation: CASSRLGASYEQYF.

This clone was seen more than once but under ten times. The J gene is TRBJ2-1, the V gene TRBV5-1; TRBD1 aligns across 8 bases. CDR1 and CDR2 from the germline V gene are SGHRS and YFSETQ. There are 14 residues in the CDR3. J lost 8 bases, V lost 5 bases, and 9 bases had no gene match. The CDR3 is CASRRQGPLDEQFF. Here the CDR3 DNA reads TGCGCCAGCAGACGACAGGGGCCCCTCGATGAGCAGTTCTTC. Filled out from reference TRBV5-1 and TRBJ2-1, the complete variable domain reads KAGVTQTPRYLIKTRGQQVTLSCSPISGHRSVSWYQQTPGQGLQFLFEYFSETQRNKGNFPGRFSGRQFSNSRSEMNVSTLELGDSALYLCASRRQGPLDEQFFGPGTRLTVL.

At least ten counts were recorded for this clone. The chain couples TRBV20-1 to TRBJ2-7; D is possibly TRBD1 (5 bases). The germline CDR1 and CDR2 sequences are DFQATT and SNEGSKA (reference sequence). The CDR3 runs 11 residues. The ends were cut back, 5 bases at V and 6 bases at J, with 11 bases in the middle. The CDR3 is CSAYWGFEQYF. The CDR3 region has the DNA TGCAGTGCTTACTGGGGCTTCGAGCAGTACTTC.

This clone was seen more than once but under ten times. The J gene is TRBJ2-2, the V gene TRBV5-1, with D possibly TRBD1 on 6 matching bases. Between the trimmed V and J ends, which lost 3 bases and 0 bases, there was a span of 12 bases. Looked up from germline, CDR1 is SGHRS and CDR2 is YFSETQ. The CDR3 sequence is 16 residues long. The chain's CDR3 is CASSSKGQANTGELFF. CDR3 DNA: TGCGCCAGCAGCTCCAAGGGACAAGCGAACACCGGGGAGCTGTTTTTT.

This clone has more than one count but fewer than ten. The gene calls are TRBV15 and TRBJ2-3; TRBD1 agrees at 7 bases. The CDR3 is made up of 16 amino acids. CDR1 LNHNV and CDR2 YYDKDF come from the germline V gene (reference sequence). With 3 bases clipped from V and 2 bases from J, the junction kept 8 bases outside the gene matches. For the CDR3, the DNA is TGTGCCACCAGCAGGGAATCGACAGGGCCCACAGATACGCAGTATTTT. Its protein product is CATSRESTGPTDTQYF.

This clone came up a few times. The chain's CDR3 is CASKGWTGNNSPLHF. For the CDR3, the DNA is TGTGCCAGCAAGGGGTGGACAGGGAATAATTCACCCCTCCACTTT. This chain uses TRBV2 with TRBJ1-6; 8 nucleotides align to TRBD1. Losses at the gene ends were 7 bases for V and 5 bases for J; bases not matched to a gene: 7. The CDR3 is 15 amino acids. Germline V CDR1 and CDR2: SNHLY, FYNNEI.

This clone was observed a few times. The chain joins TRBV12-5 to TRBJ1-1, with TRBD1 matching over 11 bases. Germline trimming cut 6 bases from V and 7 bases from J; bases unmatched to any gene: 4. CDR1 and CDR2 (germline): LGHNT, FRNRAP. The CDR3 has 13 residues. In nucleotides, the CDR3 is TGTGCTAGTGGCCGGGACAGGGGGGATGAAGCTTTCTTT. Translated, it gives CASGRDRGDEAFF.

The chain employs TRBV2 and TRBJ1-5; D ambiguous. V was cut by 6 bases and J by 3 bases, with 6 bases left in between. Germline values: CDR1 SNHLY, CDR2 FYNNEI. The CDR3 length is 12 residues. The CDR3 DNA reads TGTGCCAGCAGGGAGGACAATCAGCCCCAGCATTTT. It is translated as CASREDNQPQHF. Together with reference TRBV2 and TRBJ1-5, the CDR3 gives the full variable domain: EPEVTQTPSHQVTQMGQEVILRCVPISNHLYFYWYRQILGQKVEFLVSFYNNEISEKSEIFDDQFSVERPDGSNFTLKIRSTKLEDSAMYFCASREDNQPQHFGDGTRLSIL.

This clone was counted a few times. The chain joins TRBV11-3 to TRBJ2-3; 7 bases are a match to TRBD1. Germline CDR1 SGHNT, CDR2 YENEEA. The CDR3 covers 13 residues. V lost 5 bases and J lost 6; bases outside the gene matches: 5. Here the CDR3 DNA reads TGTGCCAGCAGCCCTAACAGGGGCGATACGCAGTATTTT. Its protein is CASSPNRGDTQYF.